Following are 27 T cell receptor beta chains from one sample sequenced in a study of regulatory T cells in long-lasting Graves disease. To make TCR beta libraries, researchers used iRepertoire HTBI primers and Arm-PCR of CDR3 regions. TCRdb ran MiXCR on the multiplex PCR reads and lists one entry per CDR3 protein. The sample lists some 490,000 distinct CDR3 sequences, around 12% occurring once. The time point here: newly diagnosed GD, antithyroid drugs for less than 3 months. Making the TCR library involved RNA that had been extracted from PBMCs. These data also featured in a second study, about T cells in Graves' hyperthyroidism and ophthalmopathy.

The specimen was peripheral blood mononuclear cells (PBMCs), collected at new diagnosis, from a patient treated with antithyroid drugs. These receptors were taken from a young woman with Graves disease.

This clonotype has only a few counts. The chain links TRBV7-9 to TRBJ1-2; D is perhaps TRBD1 (6 bases). Germline assignment: CDR1 SEHNR and CDR2 FQNEAQ (reference sequence). The CDR3 spans 15 residues. The V end was cut by 5 bases, the J end by 7 bases, with 20 bases between. CDR3 sequence reads: CASSPPSTGSLGYTF. The CDR3 DNA follows: TGTGCCAGCAGCCCACCTTCGACAGGCTCCCTTGGCTACACCTTC.

In this sample, this clonotype turned up many times. The chain has TRBV11-2 and TRBJ2-3, with 7 bases lining up with TRBD2. The CDR3 consists of 15 residues. Germline V gene lookup returns CDR1 SGHAT and CDR2 FQNNGV. The V and J ends lost 5 bases and 0 bases, in that order; junction bases with no gene match: 5. CDR3 bases: TGTGCCAGCAGCGGGACTACAACTAGCACAGATACGCAGTATTTT. This encodes CASSGTTTSTDTQYF. Full variable domain (rest looked up from reference TRBV11-2 and TRBJ2-3): EAGVAQSPRYKIIEKRQSVAFWCNPISGHATLYWYQQILGQGPKLLIQFQNNGVVDDSQLPKDRFSAERLKGVDSTLKIQPAKLEDSAVYLCASSGTTTSTDTQYFGPGTRLTVL.

A few counts support this clonotype. V is TRBV9 and J is TRBJ2-1, with 10 bases matching TRBD2. The CDR3 runs 15 residues. The germline V gene encodes CDR1 SGDLS and CDR2 YYNGEE. V lost 4 bases and J lost 7; bases outside the gene matches: 8. CDR3 nucleotides: TGTGCCAGCAGCATTAGCGGGAGGACGGGTAATGAGCAGTTCTTC. This gives the protein CASSISGRTGNEQFF.

This clonotype was counted between two and nine times. J is TRBJ1-4 and V is TRBV7-6; the match to TRBD1 covers 9 bases. The J segment lost 8 bases and the V segment lost 6 bases, leaving 13 bases of the junction unmatched. The CDR3 extends over 16 amino acids. Germline V gene lookup returns CDR1 SGHVS and CDR2 FNYEAQ. The CDR3 sequence: CASSRTGGGGVEKLFF. CDR3 nucleotide sequence: TGTGCCAGCAGTCGAACAGGGGGCGGCGGAGTGGAAAAACTGTTTTTT.

The chain employs TRBV14 and TRBJ2-2, with D maybe TRBD2 (6 bases). The germline V and J ends were trimmed by 0 bases and 0 bases, with 14 bases remaining between them. This CDR3 spans 18 amino acids. CDR1 and CDR2 (germline): SGHDN, FVKESK. Written as DNA, the CDR3 is TGTGCCAGCAGCCAAGAGGGTTTTGGACTACCGAACACCGGGGAGCTGTTTTTT. Translated: CASSQEGFGLPNTGELFF.

The J gene is TRBJ2-7, the V gene TRBV3-1; the D is unclear. V was shortened by 0 bases and J by 2 bases, with 11 bases between the two germline ends. CDR1 is LGHDT and CDR2 is YNNKEL in the germline V gene (reference sequence). The CDR3 runs 15 residues. CDR3 sequence (DNA): TGTGCCAGCAGCCAAGACGGACCGAATGCCTACGAGCAGTACTTC. It is translated as CASSQDGPNAYEQYF.

This rearrangement joins TRBV18 to TRBJ2-2; 8 bases align to TRBD1. The CDR3 extends over 15 amino acids. CDR1 and CDR2 (germline): KGHSH, LQKENI. The V segment lost 2 bases and the J segment 5 bases; nucleotides outside the gene matches: 4. In nucleotides, the CDR3 is TGTGCCAGCTCACCAGACAGGGGAGGAACCGGGGAGCTGTTTTTT. The encoded protein is CASSPDRGGTGELFF.

The chain uses TRBV29-1 and TRBJ2-5; a weak D match, TRBD1 (7 bases). The germline V and J ends were trimmed by 4 bases and 4 bases, with 13 bases remaining between them. This CDR3 has 13 residues. CDR1 and CDR2 (germline): SQVTM, ANQGSEA. In nucleotides, the CDR3 is TGCAGCGTTGGGTGGCAGGGGGGAGAGACCCAGTACTTC. Amino acids: CSVGWQGGETQYF. The full variable domain, its missing parts supplied by reference TRBV29-1 and TRBJ2-5, is SAVISQKPSRDICQRGTSLTIQCQVDSQVTMMFWYRQQPGQSLTLIATANQGSEATYESGFVIDKFPISRPNLTFSTLTVSNMSPEDSSIYLCSVGWQGGETQYFGPGTRLLVL.

V usage is TRBV2 and J usage is TRBJ1-2; D remains ambiguous. The V and J ends lost 4 bases and 0 bases respectively, with 12 bases between them. The length of the CDR3 is 15 residues. Germline V gives CDR1 SNHLY, CDR2 FYNNEI. The CDR3 sequence: CASSGPTAANYGYTF. CDR3 sequence (DNA): TGTGCCAGCAGTGGTCCGACCGCAGCTAACTATGGCTACACCTTC.

This clonotype was found many times. The chain employs TRBV28 and TRBJ2-7; 7 bases agree with TRBD1. The J segment lost 3 bases and the V segment lost 3 bases, leaving 5 bases of the junction unmatched. Germline CDR1 reads MDHEN; CDR2 reads SYDVKM. The CDR3 is 14 residues long. CDR3 amino acids: CASSFSAGGYEQYF. CDR3 coding DNA: TGTGCCAGCAGTTTTTCGGCAGGGGGCTACGAGCAGTACTTC.

This clonotype occurred many times. This rearrangement joins TRBV12-3 or TRBV12-4 to TRBJ2-1, with D unclear. CDR3 length: 13 amino acids. Trimming stripped 3 bases from V and 8 bases from J, with 11 bases between. CDR3 coding DNA: TGTGCCAGCAGTTTGGACGGCGTCCATGAGCAGTTCTTC. Protein: CASSLDGVHEQFF.

This clonotype was observed a few times. This chain joins TRBV4-3 and TRBJ2-7; 10 bases fit TRBD2. The germline V gene encodes CDR1 LGHNA and CDR2 YSLEER. The CDR3 runs 14 residues. Unmatched junction bases numbered 3, after V lost 4 bases and J lost 3 bases. The CDR3 nucleotides are TGCGCCAGCAGCCTGGGGACTAGCGACTACGAGCAGTACTTC. Translated: CASSLGTSDYEQYF.

The chain is built from TRBV3-1 and TRBJ2-7; possible D gene TRBD2, 6 bases. The V and J ends lost 5 bases and 4 bases respectively, with 18 bases between them. This CDR3 has 15 residues. Per the germline V gene, CDR1 is LGHDT and CDR2 is YNNKEL (reference sequence). This CDR3 is CASSSRGVAGYEQYF. In DNA, the CDR3 is TGTGCCAGCAGCTCAAGAGGGGTCGCGGGATACGAGCAGTACTTC.

The chain has TRBV9 and TRBJ2-3; no reliable D call. The V gene's germline CDR1 is SGDLS and CDR2 YYNGEE. The CDR3 runs to 15 residues. With 0 bases removed from V and 4 bases from J, the gap between germline ends came to 12 bases. The CDR3 region is CASSVAGVGADTQYF. CDR3 DNA sequence: TGTGCCAGCAGCGTAGCTGGGGTTGGAGCAGATACGCAGTATTTT.

The table lists this clonotype with many counts. The rearrangement uses TRBV12-3 or TRBV12-4 and TRBJ2-7; 8 nucleotides agree with TRBD1. Germline trimming cut 3 bases from V and 4 bases from J; bases unmatched to any gene: 5. The CDR3 has 14 residues. CDR3 in DNA: TGTGCCAGCAGTTTCGGACAGGGCAGGTACGAGCAGTACTTC. Protein: CASSFGQGRYEQYF.

There are a few counts of this clonotype. The chain is built from TRBV2 and TRBJ2-1; 8 bases line up with TRBD2. Germline CDR1 and CDR2: SNHLY and FYNNEI. Trimming took 7 bases from V and 7 from J; bases not matched to a gene: 6. This CDR3 region has 13 residues. In nucleotides, the CDR3 is TGTGCCAGCAATTCCGGGACTAGGAATGAGCAGTTCTTC. This codes for CASNSGTRNEQFF.

In its sample, this clonotype was seen many times. V gene TRBV9 combines with J gene TRBJ2-2; 7 nucleotides line up with TRBD1. The CDR3 has 16 amino acids. V shed 4 bases and J 3 bases; nucleotides not matched to a gene: 9. The germline V gene has CDR1 SGDLS and CDR2 YYNGEE. Here the CDR3 DNA reads TGTGCCAGCAGCCTCCGGACAGGTCCTGACACCGGGGAGCTGTTTTTT. Encoded protein: CASSLRTGPDTGELFF.

The rearrangement uses TRBV19 and TRBJ2-1; 8 nucleotides agree with TRBD2. Trimming cost V 3 bases and J 4 bases; bases outside gene matches: 2. This CDR3 spans 14 amino acids. Germline V gene lookup returns CDR1 LNHDA and CDR2 SQIVND (reference sequence). The CDR3 DNA reads as TGTGCCAGTAGTATCGGGAGGGCATACAATGAGCAGTTCTTC. It is translated as CASSIGRAYNEQFF.

The table lists this clonotype with many counts. The V and J genes are TRBV28 and TRBJ1-1, with 7 positions matching TRBD1. V was clipped by 6 bases and J by 3 bases; unmatched bases: 7. This CDR3 is built from 14 residues. Germline V gene sequence: CDR1 MDHEN, CDR2 SYDVKM. The DNA for the CDR3 is TGTGCCAGCAGCACAGGGGAGCGGTACACTGAAGCTTTCTTT. Protein: CASSTGERYTEAFF.

The V gene is TRBV4-1, the J gene TRBJ1-1, with D unclear. Trimming cost V 0 bases and J 3 bases, with 8 bases left between them. Germline V lookup: CDR1 MGHRA, CDR2 YSYEKL. This CDR3 comprises 14 residues. The CDR3: CASSQERVYTEAFF. The CDR3 region has the DNA TGCGCCAGCAGCCAAGAAAGGGTATACACTGAAGCTTTCTTT.

V usage is TRBV27 and J usage is TRBJ1-6, with 8 positions matching TRBD1. Germline loops: CDR1 MNHEY, CDR2 SMNVEV (reference sequence). The V segment lost 5 bases and the J segment 10 bases; nucleotides outside the gene matches: 13. The CDR3 sequence is 16 residues long. The CDR3 loop is CASSPNPRQGRSPLHF. The CDR3 DNA is TGTGCCAGCAGTCCCAACCCCCGACAGGGGCGATCACCCCTCCACTTT.

This clonotype was recorded many times. This chain links TRBV3-1 with TRBJ1-1; D unresolved. This CDR3 region has 16 residues. The V and J ends lost 0 bases and 0 bases respectively, with 11 bases between them. Germline CDR1 and CDR2: LGHDT and YNNKEL (reference sequence). The CDR3 sequence is CASSQDLTLMNTEAFF. The CDR3 nucleotides read TGTGCCAGCAGCCAAGATCTTACCCTAATGAACACTGAAGCTTTCTTT.

The V call is TRBV29-1, the J call TRBJ2-1; D is perhaps TRBD1 (6 bases). The ends were cut back, 5 bases at V and 0 bases at J, with 11 bases in the middle. The germline V gene encodes CDR1 SQVTM and CDR2 ANQGSEA. The CDR3 totals 14 residues. This chain's CDR3 is CSVWTDHSYNEQFF. DNA of the CDR3: TGCAGCGTTTGGACAGACCACTCCTACAATGAGCAGTTCTTC.

This clonotype occurred a few times. The chain is built from TRBV15 and TRBJ1-5; D gene unclear. Germline values: CDR1 LNHNV, CDR2 YYDKDF (reference sequence). V shed 3 bases and J shed 5 bases, with 8 bases lying between them. The CDR3 contains 13 residues. The CDR3 loop is CATSSHGDQPQHF. CDR3 nucleotide sequence: TGTGCCACCAGCAGCCATGGGGATCAGCCCCAGCATTTT.

This clonotype was seen repeatedly, ten times or more. The J gene is TRBJ2-1, the V gene TRBV6-1; possible D gene TRBD2, 6 bases. CDR1 is MNHNS, CDR2 SASEGT, per germline. This CDR3 has 13 amino acids. Trimming took 5 bases from V and 3 from J, leaving 8 bases between them. The CDR3 loop is CASSMRDYNEQFF. CDR3 in DNA: TGTGCCAGCAGTATGCGGGACTACAATGAGCAGTTCTTC.

The table lists this clonotype with many counts. The CDR3 here is CASSLKTLGYTF. The DNA of the CDR3 is TGTGCCAGCAGTTTAAAGACGTTGGGCTACACCTTC. The chain is built from TRBV28 and TRBJ1-2; D gene uncertain. The CDR3 spans 12 residues. Trimming removed 2 bases from V and 8 bases from J, with 9 bases in between. From germline, CDR1 is MDHEN and CDR2 SYDVKM.

In the case of this clonotype: Given a much more abundant clone one base away, this may be a read error. J is TRBJ1-6 and V is TRBV7-8, with 7 bases identical to TRBD1. The CDR3 runs 13 residues. Germline-derived CDR1 and CDR2 are SGHVS and FQNEAQ. The CDR3 is CASSRTGRSPLRF. CDR3 nucleotide sequence: TGTGCCAGCAGCCGGACAGGAAGATCACCCCTCCGCTTT.